These 12 T cell receptor beta chains came from one sample sequenced in a study of blood T cell repertoires in COVID-19 (dated by TCRdb to about 2020). Libraries were prepared through the immunoSEQ multiplex PCR assay. What TCRdb holds here is the immuneACCESS table cut down to in-frame rearrangements. Part of the clones is not present; checked against another copy, under half of the missing clones reflect an unresolved V gene, and the others are unexplained. Here the sample has over 120,000 clones; approximately 82% occur a single time. Roughly a tenth of the sample goes to the ten largest clones. Input material: peripheral blood. The receptors were sampled from a man aged 60-69 years with active or convalescent COVID-19.

This clone was counted between two and nine times. This chain links TRBV11-2 with TRBJ2-3; D is unresolved. The CDR3 is 14 residues long. V was pared by 2 bases and J by 6 bases, with 12 bases between. CDR1 and CDR2 from the germline V gene are SGHAT and FQNNGV. CDR3 region: CASSLNAFGDTQYF. CDR3 coding DNA: TGTGCCAGCAGCTTAAATGCATTCGGGGATACGCAGTATTTT.

The chain is built from TRBV27 and TRBJ1-1; TRBD1 is a possible D gene (6 bases). V was pared by 3 bases and J by 7 bases, with 12 bases between. This CDR3 is built from 13 residues. Germline CDR1 MNHEY, CDR2 SMNVEV (reference sequence). CDR3 sequence reads: CASSFGGVGEAFF. The CDR3 DNA follows: TGTGCCAGCAGTTTTGGGGGCGTAGGTGAAGCTTTCTTT.

This clone turned up a few times. The chain carries TRBV21-1 and TRBJ1-1; TRBD1, the table's D call, was not compared with the DNA. TRBV21-1 constitutes a pseudogene. CDR3 length: 14 residues. The CDR3 spells CASSTGTGGTEAFF. Here the CDR3 DNA reads TGTGCCAGCAGCACCGGGACAGGGGGCACTGAAGCTTTCTTT.

This chain joins TRBV6-5 and TRBJ1-1; D uncertain. CDR3 length: 13 amino acids. Germline CDR1 is MNHEY and CDR2 is SVGAGI. The V and J ends lost 4 bases and 4 bases respectively, with 10 bases between them. The CDR3 reads CASSSGLSTEAFF. CDR3 nucleotides: TGTGCCAGCAGTTCGGGTCTCAGCACTGAAGCTTTCTTT.

This clone was found once. In DNA, the CDR3 is TGTGCCAGCATGAAGTTAGCGGGGGGGGTCCAAGATACGCAGTATTTT. Encoded protein: CASMKLAGGVQDTQYF. The rearrangement links TRBV2 to TRBJ2-3; 11 nucleotides agree with TRBD2. The V gene's germline CDR1 is SNHLY and CDR2 FYNNEI. The junction had 11 bases not matched to a gene; V was cut back by 7 bases and J by 5 bases. The CDR3 runs to 16 residues.

The gene calls are TRBV2 and TRBJ2-7; 7 positions match TRBD1. Germline trimming cut 6 bases from V and 6 bases from J; bases unmatched to any gene: 5. Germline V CDR1 and CDR2: SNHLY, FYNNEI. This CDR3 comprises 12 residues. The CDR3 reads CASRMTGTEQYF. In DNA form, the CDR3 reads TGTGCCAGCAGGATGACAGGGACCGAGCAGTACTTC.

The chain recombines TRBV4-3 with TRBJ2-2, with 10 bases fitting TRBD2. V gave up 0 bases and J gave up 4 bases; unmatched junction bases: 5. CDR1 and CDR2 (germline): LGHNA, YSLEER. This CDR3 has 17 residues. The CDR3 region has the DNA TGCGCCAGCAGCCAAGAAGGGAGCGGGAGGGCCACCGGGGAGCTGTTTTTT. This translates into CASSQEGSGRATGELFF.

This sequence joins TRBV7-2 and TRBJ1-6; D remains unclear. CDR1 is SGHTA, CDR2 FQGNSA, per germline. Trimming took off 4 bases at V and 11 bases at J, with 15 bases between the two ends. The CDR3 length is 14 residues. Here the CDR3 reads CASSSLASFTPLHF. The CDR3 DNA sequence: TGTGCCAGCAGCTCCCTGGCCTCGTTCACACCCCTCCACTTT.

The rearrangement links TRBV6-1 to TRBJ2-3, with TRBD2 identical over 10 bases. This CDR3 has 18 residues. In germline, CDR1 is MNHNS, CDR2 SASEGT. V trimming: 2 bases; J trimming: 3 bases; junction bases outside the gene matches: 11. CDR3 protein: CASSEFGASGSVTDTQYF. The CDR3 nucleotides are TGTGCCAGCAGTGAATTCGGGGCTAGCGGGAGTGTAACAGATACGCAGTATTTT.

The chain couples TRBV6-1 to TRBJ2-5; 11 bases line up with TRBD1. Trimming at V came to 4 bases and at J to 5 bases, leaving 12 bases not matched to a gene. The CDR3 consists of 17 residues. Germline V gene data show CDR1 as MNHNS and CDR2 as SASEGT. This CDR3 reads CASSVEGQGAYSETQYF. The CDR3 coding sequence is TGTGCCAGCAGTGTTGAAGGACAGGGGGCCTACTCCGAGACCCAGTACTTC.

The J gene is TRBJ1-1, the V gene TRBV11-2, with 9 bases that match TRBD1. Germline CDR1 reads SGHAT; CDR2 reads FQNNGV. The CDR3 contains 15 residues. Losses at the gene ends were 6 bases for V and 1 base for J; bases not matched to a gene: 6. The CDR3 sequence: CASSPNRGPNTEAFF. The CDR3 DNA follows: TGTGCCAGCAGTCCAAACAGGGGGCCGAACACTGAAGCTTTCTTT. The full variable domain, completed using reference TRBV11-2 and TRBJ1-1, is EAGVAQSPRYKIIEKRQSVAFWCNPISGHATLYWYQQILGQGPKLLIQFQNNGVVDDSQLPKDRFSAERLKGVDSTLKIQPAKLEDSAVYLCASSPNRGPNTEAFFGQGTRLTVV.

The chain combines TRBV6-5 with TRBJ2-7; a possible D gene is TRBD2 (6 bases). Per the germline V gene, CDR1 is MNHEY and CDR2 is SVGAGI. The CDR3 spans 13 residues. Trimming removed 8 bases at V and 2 bases at J, with 13 bases between. CDR3 sequence reads: CASRSGGAYEQYV. In nucleotides, the CDR3 is TGTGCCAGCCGTTCGGGCGGGGCCTACGAGCAGTACGTC.